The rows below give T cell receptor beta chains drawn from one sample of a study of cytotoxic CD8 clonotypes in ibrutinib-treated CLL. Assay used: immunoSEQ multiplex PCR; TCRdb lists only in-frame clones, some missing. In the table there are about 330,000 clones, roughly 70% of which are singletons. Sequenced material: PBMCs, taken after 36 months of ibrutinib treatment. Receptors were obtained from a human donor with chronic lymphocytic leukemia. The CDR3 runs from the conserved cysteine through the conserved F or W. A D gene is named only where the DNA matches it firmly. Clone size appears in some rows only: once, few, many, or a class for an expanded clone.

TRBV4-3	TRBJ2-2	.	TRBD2	TGCGCCAGCAGCGACATCAGCGGGGGGAACACCGGGGAGCTGTTTTTT	CASSDISGGNTGELFF
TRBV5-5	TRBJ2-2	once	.	TGTGCCAGCAGCTTTAGCGCCGGGGAGCTGTTTTTT	CASSFSAGELFF
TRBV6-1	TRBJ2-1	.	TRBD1	TGTGCCAGTGAACGGGACAGCTCCTACAATGAGCAGTTCTTC	CASERDSSYNEQFF
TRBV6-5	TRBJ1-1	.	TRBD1	TGTGCCAGCAGTGTCAGGGGGGGGCTAGTCGGGGCTTTCTTT	CASSVRGGLVGAFF
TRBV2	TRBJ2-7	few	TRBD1	TGTGCCATCCTAGGGGGCATTCCCTACGAGCAGTACTTC	CAILGGIPYEQYF
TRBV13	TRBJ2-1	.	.	TGTGCCAGCAGCACGGGGACTTCTGAGCAGTTCTTC	CASSTGTSEQFF
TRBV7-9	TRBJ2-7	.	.	TGTGCCAGCAGCGGCGCAGGTCCCTACGAGCAGTACTTC	CASSGAGPYEQYF
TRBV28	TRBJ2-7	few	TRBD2	TGTGCCAGCAGGGGGGTAGCGGGAGCCTACGAGCAGTACTTC	CASRGVAGAYEQYF
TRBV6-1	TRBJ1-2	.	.	TGTGCCAGCAGCACCCTTTGGACGGCAGGCGGCTACACCTTC	CASSTLWTAGGYTF
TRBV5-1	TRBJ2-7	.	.	TGCGCCAGCAGCTTGGGGGGTCAGGAAGACGAGCAGTACTTC	CASSLGGQEDEQYF
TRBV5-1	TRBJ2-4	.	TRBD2	TGCGCCAGCAGCACCTGGACTAGCGGAGTAGCCAAAAACATTCAGTACTTC	CASSTWTSGVAKNIQYF
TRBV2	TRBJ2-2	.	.	TGTGCCAGCAGTGGGCCCGGGATCTCCACCGGGGAGCTGTTTTTT	CASSGPGISTGELFF
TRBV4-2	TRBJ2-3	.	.	TGTGCCAGCAGCCATCGGGGGATAACAGATACGCAGTATTTT	CASSHRGITDTQYF
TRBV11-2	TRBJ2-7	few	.	TGTGCCAGCAGCTTAGTATTAGTTTACGAGCAGTACTTC	CASSLVLVYEQYF
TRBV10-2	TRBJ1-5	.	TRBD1	TGCGCCAGCAGAGAGACAGGGGGAGTTCATCAGCCCCAGCATTTT	CASRETGGVHQPQHF
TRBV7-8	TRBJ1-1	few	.	TGTGCCAGCAGCTTAGCGACACTGAACACTGAAGCTTTCTTT	CASSLATLNTEAFF
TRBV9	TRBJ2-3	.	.	TGTGCCAGCAGCGTAGGGGATACGCAGTATTTT	CASSVGDTQYF
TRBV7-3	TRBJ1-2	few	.	TGTGCCAGCAGCTTAGCTCCAGGGGACGGCTACACCTTC	CASSLAPGDGYTF
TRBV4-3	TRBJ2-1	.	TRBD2	TGCGCCAGCAGCCAATGGTGGGAGGGCCGTAATGAGCAGTTCTTC	CASSQWWEGRNEQFF
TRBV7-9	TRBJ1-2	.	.	TGTGCCAGCAGCTTAACAGGGTCTGTCTATGGCTACACCTTC	CASSLTGSVYGYTF